A selection of T cell receptor beta chains follows, all from one sample in a study of regulatory T cells in long-lasting Graves disease. TCRdb fed the multiplex PCR reads into MiXCR, producing one record per CDR3 protein. The sample includes over 450,000 distinct CDR3 sequences, around 12% of them seen just once. In addition, the sample was reused for a study of T cells in Graves' hyperthyroidism and ophthalmopathy.

The specimen comprised peripheral blood mononuclear cells (PBMCs), sampled at new diagnosis, from a patient treated with antithyroid drugs. These receptors all stem from a woman aged 25 to 39 with Graves disease. Each CDR3 is given with its conserved first and last residue. D genes are given only for firm matches. The size field is filled for only some rows; it gives once, few, many or a size class.

size: many; D: TRBD1; J: TRBJ1-4; V: TRBV24-1; CDR3: CATSDPRGTGEKLFF; DNA: TGTGCCACCAGTGATCCCCGAGGGACAGGGGAAAAACTGTTTTTT
size: few; D: .; J: TRBJ1-2; V: TRBV19; CDR3: CASSIPSGLGVSGYTF; DNA: TGTGCCAGTAGTATACCCTCGGGCTTAGGTGTTTCTGGCTACACCTTC
size: many; D: .; J: TRBJ2-3; V: TRBV29-1; CDR3: CSGGLLGSTDTQYF; DNA: TGCAGCGGTGGGCTGTTGGGAAGCACAGATACGCAGTATTTT
size: few; D: TRBD1; J: TRBJ1-3; V: TRBV4-3; CDR3: CASSQDGTGGANTIYF; DNA: TGCGCCAGCAGCCAAGATGGGACAGGGGGCGCGAACACCATATATTTT
size: .; D: .; J: TRBJ1-1; V: TRBV7-9; CDR3: CASSLARYGSTNTEAFF; DNA: TGTGCCAGCAGCTTAGCGAGGTACGGCTCAACGAACACTGAAGCTTTCTTT
size: .; D: .; J: TRBJ2-1; V: TRBV6-2/TRBV6-3; CDR3: CASTRDSYNEQFF; DNA: TGTGCCAGCACCCGGGATAGCTACAATGAGCAGTTCTTC
size: .; D: .; J: TRBJ2-1; V: TRBV4-3; CDR3: CASSPNTLATNYNEQFF; DNA: TGCGCCAGCAGCCCTAACACTTTAGCGACTAACTACAATGAGCAGTTCTTC
size: many; D: .; J: TRBJ1-4; V: TRBV29-1; CDR3: CSVTVNEKLFF; DNA: TGCAGCGTTACCGTTAATGAAAAACTGTTTTTT
size: many; D: .; J: TRBJ2-3; V: TRBV2; CDR3: CASSGEADTQYF; DNA: TGTGCCAGCAGTGGTGAGGCGGATACGCAGTATTTT
size: few; D: .; J: TRBJ1-4; V: TRBV18; CDR3: CASSPGPNEKLFF; DNA: TGTGCCAGCTCACCAGGGCCTAATGAAAAACTGTTTTTT
size: many; D: .; J: TRBJ2-7; V: TRBV11-2; CDR3: CASSWTNYEQYF; DNA: TGTGCCAGCAGCTGGACAAACTACGAGCAGTACTTC
size: .; D: TRBD2; J: TRBJ2-1; V: TRBV3-1; CDR3: CASSLITRLAGPYYNEQFF; DNA: TGTGCCAGCAGCCTAATAACCCGACTAGCGGGGCCTTACTACAATGAGCAGTTCTTC
size: many; D: TRBD1; J: TRBJ1-1; V: TRBV6-1; CDR3: CASSGDRGPALEVNTEAFF; DNA: TGTGCCAGCAGCGGGGACAGGGGGCCGGCACTGGAGGTGAACACTGAAGCTTTCTTT
size: few; D: .; J: TRBJ2-7; V: TRBV6-2/TRBV6-3; CDR3: CASSPISGQGGYEQYF; DNA: TGTGCCAGCAGTCCTATCAGCGGGCAGGGGGGTTACGAGCAGTACTTC
size: many; D: .; J: TRBJ1-1; V: TRBV20-1; CDR3: CSARSQGITEAFF; DNA: TGCAGTGCTAGAAGTCAGGGGATCACTGAAGCTTTCTTT
size: many; D: .; J: TRBJ2-1; V: TRBV27; CDR3: CASSPPLRDNEQFF; DNA: TGTGCCAGCAGCCCCCCGCTCAGGGATAATGAGCAGTTCTTC
size: many; D: .; J: TRBJ2-7; V: TRBV6-1; CDR3: CASSDTGPYYEQYF; DNA: TGTGCCAGCAGTGACACCGGACCCTACTACGAGCAGTACTTC
size: .; D: TRBD2; J: TRBJ2-1; V: TRBV7-2; CDR3: CASRVGRSGGYNEQFF; DNA: TGTGCCAGCAGAGTAGGTCGGAGCGGGGGCTACAATGAGCAGTTCTTC
size: few; D: .; J: TRBJ1-5; V: TRBV19; CDR3: CASSIWGTVNQPQHF; DNA: TGTGCCAGTAGTATTTGGGGCACCGTAAATCAGCCCCAGCATTTT
size: many; D: TRBD2; J: TRBJ2-7; V: TRBV28; CDR3: CASSSVGTSGPYEQYF; DNA: TGTGCCAGCAGTTCTGTCGGGACTAGCGGCCCCTACGAGCAGTACTTC
size: few; D: .; J: TRBJ2-7; V: TRBV7-2; CDR3: CASSLAWYRGTEQYF; DNA: TGTGCCAGCAGCTTAGCCTGGTACCGGGGGACAGAGCAGTACTTC
size: many; D: .; J: TRBJ1-2; V: TRBV28; CDR3: CASSLDSLDGYTF; DNA: TGTGCCAGCAGTTTAGACTCTTTAGATGGCTACACCTTC
size: once; D: TRBD2; J: TRBJ2-5; V: TRBV12-3/TRBV12-4; CDR3: CASSLWLAGGETQYF; DNA: TGTGCCAGCAGTTTATGGCTAGCGGGAGGCGAGACCCAGTACTTC
size: few; D: .; J: TRBJ1-4; V: TRBV20-1; CDR3: CSATPVEKLFF; DNA: TGCAGTGCAACACCCGTTGAAAAACTGTTTTTT
size: many; D: TRBD2; J: TRBJ2-1; V: TRBV11-2; CDR3: CASRPLAGGYNEQFF; DNA: TGTGCCAGCAGGCCCTTAGCGGGAGGGTACAATGAGCAGTTCTTC
size: .; D: .; J: TRBJ1-5; V: TRBV5-5; CDR3: CASSLVWGDQPQHF; DNA: TGTGCCAGCAGCTTGGTCTGGGGGGATCAGCCCCAGCATTTT
size: .; D: .; J: TRBJ1-3; V: TRBV28; CDR3: CASSLWDTRNTIYF; DNA: TGTGCCAGCAGTTTATGGGACACCAGAAACACCATATATTTT
size: .; D: TRBD2; J: TRBJ2-1; V: TRBV7-9; CDR3: CASSHTAGGWFF; DNA: TGTGCCAGCAGTCATACAGCGGGAGGGTGGTTCTTC
size: many; D: TRBD2; J: TRBJ2-3; V: TRBV14; CDR3: CASSQDYTSGLTDTQYF; DNA: TGTGCCAGCAGCCAAGACTACACTAGCGGATTAACAGATACGCAGTATTTT
size: .; D: TRBD1; J: TRBJ1-5; V: TRBV20-1; CDR3: CSAKWDRGNQPQHF; DNA: TGCAGTGCCAAATGGGACAGGGGTAATCAGCCCCAGCATTTT
size: many; D: .; J: TRBJ1-1; V: TRBV6-2/TRBV6-3; CDR3: CASTRWAGEAFF; DNA: TGTGCCAGCACTCGGTGGGCGGGGGAAGCTTTCTTT
size: many; D: TRBD1; J: TRBJ2-7; V: TRBV6-2/TRBV6-3; CDR3: CASRETGGRFYEQYF; DNA: TGTGCCAGCAGAGAGACAGGGGGTCGCTTCTACGAGCAGTACTTC
size: .; D: .; J: TRBJ1-2; V: TRBV6-4; CDR3: CASSYSRGDLGYTF; DNA: TGTGCCAGCAGTTATTCAAGAGGGGATCTTGGCTACACCTTC
size: .; D: .; J: TRBJ2-3; V: TRBV20-1; CDR3: CSAILSQLTDTQYF; DNA: TGCAGTGCTATTCTCTCCCAACTCACAGATACGCAGTATTTT
size: many; D: .; J: TRBJ1-2; V: TRBV30; CDR3: CAWSVLRVNYGYTF; DNA: TGTGCCTGGAGTGTGCTGCGGGTTAACTATGGCTACACCTTC
size: .; D: TRBD2; J: TRBJ2-1; V: TRBV30; CDR3: CAWSGSSGSRGEQFF; DNA: TGTGCCTGGAGTGGTTCTAGCGGGAGTAGGGGTGAGCAGTTCTTC
size: few; D: .; J: TRBJ2-7; V: TRBV5-1; CDR3: CASSFFRGGPKSYEQYF; DNA: TGTGCCAGCAGCTTTTTCCGAGGCGGCCCGAAATCCTACGAGCAGTACTTC
size: few; D: .; J: TRBJ2-2; V: TRBV27; CDR3: CASSPRGKVNTGELFF; DNA: TGTGCCAGCAGCCCCAGGGGAAAGGTTAACACCGGGGAGCTGTTTTTT
size: many; D: .; J: TRBJ1-4; V: TRBV11-2; CDR3: CASSPNRGWETNEKLFF; DNA: TGTGCCAGCAGCCCTAATAGAGGGTGGGAGACTAATGAAAAACTGTTTTTT
size: many; D: TRBD1; J: TRBJ2-7; V: TRBV3-1; CDR3: CASSQDSWGTGVTYEQYF; DNA: TGTGCCAGCAGCCAAGATTCGTGGGGGACAGGAGTTACCTACGAGCAGTACTTC
size: few; D: .; J: TRBJ2-7; V: TRBV6-2/TRBV6-3; CDR3: CASSRSAYEQYF; DNA: TGTGCCAGCAGTCGGTCCGCCTACGAGCAGTACTTC
size: .; D: TRBD1; J: TRBJ2-1; V: TRBV11-2; CDR3: CASRSHRGRAYNEQFF; DNA: TGTGCCAGCAGGTCTCACAGGGGGCGAGCCTACAATGAGCAGTTCTTC
size: few; D: .; J: TRBJ2-7; V: TRBV19; CDR3: CASSIDFRSYEQYF; DNA: TGTGCCAGTAGTATCGACTTTCGCTCCTACGAGCAGTACTTC
size: few; D: .; J: TRBJ2-5; V: TRBV7-8; CDR3: CASSPPGRMETQYF; DNA: TGTGCCAGCAGCCCCCCGGGACGGATGGAGACCCAGTACTTC
size: many; D: .; J: TRBJ2-2; V: TRBV11-2; CDR3: CASSLVARGAGELFF; DNA: TGTGCCAGCAGCTTAGTTGCCAGGGGCGCCGGGGAGCTGTTTTTT
size: many; D: TRBD2; J: TRBJ2-3; V: TRBV7-2; CDR3: CASSLLAGGADTQYF; DNA: TGTGCCAGCAGCTTACTAGCGGGAGGGGCAGATACGCAGTATTTT
size: .; D: .; J: TRBJ2-7; V: TRBV7-2; CDR3: CASSPMFQGSVYEQYF; DNA: TGTGCCAGCAGCCCAATGTTCCAGGGGTCTGTCTACGAGCAGTACTTC
size: many; D: TRBD2; J: TRBJ2-1; V: TRBV10-3; CDR3: CAISASSGRALAYNEQFF; DNA: TGTGCCATCAGTGCATCTAGCGGGAGGGCCCTCGCCTACAATGAGCAGTTCTTC
size: .; D: .; J: TRBJ2-1; V: TRBV6-1; CDR3: CASRSDRSSYNEQLF; DNA: TGTGCCAGCAGATCCGACAGGAGCTCCTACAATGAGCAGCTCTTC
size: .; D: .; J: TRBJ1-6; V: TRBV6-2/TRBV6-3; CDR3: CASSFAGPYNSPLHF; DNA: TGTGCCAGCAGTTTCGCCGGGCCCTATAATTCACCCCTCCACTTT
size: many; D: .; J: TRBJ2-7; V: TRBV20-1; CDR3: CSAGRNPTYEQYF; DNA: TGCAGCGCCGGACGAAATCCCACCTACGAGCAGTACTTC
size: once; D: .; J: TRBJ2-3; V: TRBV12-3/TRBV12-4; CDR3: CASSRGEGTDTQYF; DNA: TGTGCCAGCAGTAGGGGTGAAGGCACAGATACGCAGTATTTT
size: .; D: .; J: TRBJ2-5; V: TRBV14; CDR3: CASSRDSRGTQYF; DNA: TGTGCCAGCAGCAGAGACTCAAGGGGGACCCAGTACTTC
size: many; D: .; J: TRBJ2-7; V: TRBV30; CDR3: CAWTSHYEQYF; DNA: TGTGCCTGGACTAGTCACTACGAGCAGTACTTC
size: many; D: TRBD2; J: TRBJ2-1; V: TRBV6-2/TRBV6-3; CDR3: CASYLAGASNEQFF; DNA: TGTGCCAGCTACCTAGCGGGAGCCTCCAATGAGCAGTTCTTC
size: few; D: TRBD1; J: TRBJ2-7; V: TRBV7-2; CDR3: CASGLVRPGTGSYEQYF; DNA: TGTGCCAGCGGCTTAGTACGGCCCGGGACAGGCTCCTACGAGCAGTACTTC
size: .; D: .; J: TRBJ2-1; V: TRBV5-1; CDR3: CASSLADNNEQFF; DNA: TGCGCCAGCAGCTTGGCAGATAACAATGAGCAGTTCTTC
size: few; D: .; J: TRBJ2-2; V: TRBV24-1; CDR3: CATSPRNYGELFF; DNA: TGTGCCACATCCCCCCGGAATTACGGGGAGCTGTTTTTT
size: many; D: .; J: TRBJ2-7; V: TRBV6-2/TRBV6-3; CDR3: CASVGGAYEQYF; DNA: TGTGCCAGCGTGGGGGGAGCCTACGAGCAGTACTTC
size: .; D: TRBD1; J: TRBJ1-4; V: TRBV11-2; CDR3: CAGSPGQGATNEKLFF; DNA: TGTGCCGGCAGCCCCGGACAGGGGGCAACTAATGAAAAACTGTTTTTT